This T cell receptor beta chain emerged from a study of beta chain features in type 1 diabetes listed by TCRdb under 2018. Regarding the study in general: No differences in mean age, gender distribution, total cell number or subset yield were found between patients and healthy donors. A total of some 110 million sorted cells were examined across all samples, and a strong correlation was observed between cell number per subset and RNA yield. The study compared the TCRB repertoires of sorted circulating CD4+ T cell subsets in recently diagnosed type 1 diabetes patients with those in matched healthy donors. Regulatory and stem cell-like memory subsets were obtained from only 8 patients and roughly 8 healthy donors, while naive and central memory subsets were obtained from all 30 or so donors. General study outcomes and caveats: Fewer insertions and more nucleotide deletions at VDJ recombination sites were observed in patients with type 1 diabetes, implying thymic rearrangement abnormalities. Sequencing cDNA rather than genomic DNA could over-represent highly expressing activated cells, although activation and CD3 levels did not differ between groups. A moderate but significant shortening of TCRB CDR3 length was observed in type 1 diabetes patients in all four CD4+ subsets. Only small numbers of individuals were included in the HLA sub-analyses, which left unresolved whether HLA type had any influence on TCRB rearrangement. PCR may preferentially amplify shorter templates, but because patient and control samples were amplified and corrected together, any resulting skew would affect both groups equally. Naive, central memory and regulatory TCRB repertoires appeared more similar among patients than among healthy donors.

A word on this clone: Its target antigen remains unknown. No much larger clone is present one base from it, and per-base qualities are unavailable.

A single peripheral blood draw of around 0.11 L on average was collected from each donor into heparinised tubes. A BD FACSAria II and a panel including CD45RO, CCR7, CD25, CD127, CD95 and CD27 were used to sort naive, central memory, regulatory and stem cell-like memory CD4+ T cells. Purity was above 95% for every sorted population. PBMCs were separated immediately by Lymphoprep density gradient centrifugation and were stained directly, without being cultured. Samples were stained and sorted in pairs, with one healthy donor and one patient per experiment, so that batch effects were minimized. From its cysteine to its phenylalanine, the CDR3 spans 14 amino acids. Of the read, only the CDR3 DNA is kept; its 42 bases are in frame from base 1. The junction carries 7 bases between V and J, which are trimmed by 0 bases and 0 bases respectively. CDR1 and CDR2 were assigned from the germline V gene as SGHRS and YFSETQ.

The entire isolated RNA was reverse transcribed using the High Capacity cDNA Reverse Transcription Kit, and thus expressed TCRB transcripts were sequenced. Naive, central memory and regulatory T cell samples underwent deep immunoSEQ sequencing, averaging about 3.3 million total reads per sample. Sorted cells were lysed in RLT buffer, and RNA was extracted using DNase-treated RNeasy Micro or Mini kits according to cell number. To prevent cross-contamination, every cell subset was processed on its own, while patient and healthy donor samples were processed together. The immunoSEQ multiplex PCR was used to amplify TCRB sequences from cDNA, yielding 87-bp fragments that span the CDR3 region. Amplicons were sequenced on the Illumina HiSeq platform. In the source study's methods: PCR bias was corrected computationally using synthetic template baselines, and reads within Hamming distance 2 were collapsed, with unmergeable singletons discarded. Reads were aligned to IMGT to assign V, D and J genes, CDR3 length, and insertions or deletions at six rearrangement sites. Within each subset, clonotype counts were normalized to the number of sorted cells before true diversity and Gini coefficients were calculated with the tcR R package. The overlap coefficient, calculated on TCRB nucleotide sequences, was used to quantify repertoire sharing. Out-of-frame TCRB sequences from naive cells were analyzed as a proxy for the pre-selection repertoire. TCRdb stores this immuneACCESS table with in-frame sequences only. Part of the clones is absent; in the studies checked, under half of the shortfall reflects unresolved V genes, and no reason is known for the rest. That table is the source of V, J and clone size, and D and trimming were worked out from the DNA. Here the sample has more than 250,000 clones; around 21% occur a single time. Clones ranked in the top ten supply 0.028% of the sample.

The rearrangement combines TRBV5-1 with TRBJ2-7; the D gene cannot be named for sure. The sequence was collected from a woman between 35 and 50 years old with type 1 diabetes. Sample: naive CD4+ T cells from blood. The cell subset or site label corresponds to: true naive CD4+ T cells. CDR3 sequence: CASSLGFSSYEQYF. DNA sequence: TGCGCCAGCAGCTTGGGGTTCAGCTCCTACGAGCAGTACTTC.